This T cell receptor (beta chain) was retrieved from a study of blood T cell repertoires in COVID-19. Study at large: There were acute and convalescent COVID-19 samples, and they came from the United States, Italy and Spain. T cells, B-cell-depleted T cells, or PBMCs provided the cDNA or gDNA that served as material.

Per the germline V gene, CDR1 is SGHRS and CDR2 is YFSETQ. There are 15 residues in the CDR3. J lost 0 bases, V lost 4 bases, and 5 bases had no gene match. As processed by the authors: Using reference gene primer amplification, nucleated cell counts were estimated. Using immunoSEQ multiplex PCR, the repertoire was profiled, and TCRdb retains in-frame clones only, with some absent. That table furnishes V, J and clone size, whereas the DNA furnished D and trimming. Of around 27,000 clones detected, 75% to 90% appear once; the ten largest clones hold 10%. The sequence was obtained from a man aged 55 to 70 with acute or convalescent COVID-19. The V gene is TRBV5-1, the J gene TRBJ1-1; TRBD1 matches at 8 bases. Sequencing input: peripheral blood. CDR3 sequence (DNA): TGCGCCAGCAGCAGGACAGGGTCTCTGAACACTGAAGCTTTCTTT. Translation gives CASSRTGSLNTEAFF.